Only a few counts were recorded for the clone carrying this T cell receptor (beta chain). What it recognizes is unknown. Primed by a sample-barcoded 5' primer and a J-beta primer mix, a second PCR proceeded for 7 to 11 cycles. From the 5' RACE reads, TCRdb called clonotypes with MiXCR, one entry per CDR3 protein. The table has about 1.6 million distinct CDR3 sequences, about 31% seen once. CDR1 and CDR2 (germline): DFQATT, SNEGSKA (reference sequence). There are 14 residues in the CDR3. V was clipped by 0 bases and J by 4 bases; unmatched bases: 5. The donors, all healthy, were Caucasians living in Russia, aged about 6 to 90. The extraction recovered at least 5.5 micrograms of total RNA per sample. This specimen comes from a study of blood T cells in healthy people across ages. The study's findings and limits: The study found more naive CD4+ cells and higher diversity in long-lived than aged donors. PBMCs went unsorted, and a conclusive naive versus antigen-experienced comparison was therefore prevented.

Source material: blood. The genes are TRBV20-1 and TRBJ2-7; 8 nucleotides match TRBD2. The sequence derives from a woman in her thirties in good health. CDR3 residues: CSARDPSGGYEQYF. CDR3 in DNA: TGCAGTGCTAGAGATCCCAGCGGGGGTTACGAGCAGTACTTC.